One sample yielded the 32 T cell receptor beta chains listed below, sequenced in a study of T cells in tuberculosis. As to time point: new active TB diagnosis, blood taken before or within 7 days of starting treatment. Repertoires were generated with immunoSEQ multiplex PCR, while TCRdb's copy carries only in-frame clones and drops some. The profile shows approximately 49,000 clones, roughly 96% of them singletons. Sequences were derived from PBMCs, sampled at tuberculosis diagnosis. Source of these receptors: an adult with tuberculosis.

The chain is built from TRBV2 and TRBJ2-1, with TRBD2 matching 7 bases. CDR1 SNHLY and CDR2 FYNNEI come from the germline V gene. The CDR3 sequence is 13 residues long. V shed 7 bases and J 7 bases; nucleotides not matched to a gene: 7. CDR3 sequence reads: CASTPSGRNEQFF. CDR3 DNA sequence: TGTGCCAGCACGCCTAGCGGACGTAATGAGCAGTTCTTC. Combining the CDR3 with reference TRBV2 and TRBJ2-1 gives the whole variable domain EPEVTQTPSHQVTQMGQEVILRCVPISNHLYFYWYRQILGQKVEFLVSFYNNEISEKSEIFDDQFSVERPDGSNFTLKIRSTKLEDSAMYFCASTPSGRNEQFFGPGTRLTVL.

The genes are TRBV28 and TRBJ2-3; weak D call: TRBD1 (5 bases). The length of the CDR3 is 15 residues. Trimming pared 5 bases from V and 1 base from J, leaving 13 bases between. The germline gives CDR1 MDHEN, CDR2 SYDVKM. DNA of the CDR3: TGTGCCAGCAGTACCCCGTCCAGGGGCACAGATACGCAGTATTTT. Protein sequence: CASSTPSRGTDTQYF.

This chain connects TRBV5-1 to TRBJ1-1; D ambiguous. CDR3 length: 21 residues. V was pared by 4 bases and J by 1 base, with 32 bases between. Per the germline V gene, CDR1 is SGHRS and CDR2 is YFSETQ. The CDR3 here is CASSRMTSGVPFVLSNTEAFF. The CDR3 DNA reads as TGCGCCAGCAGCCGCATGACGTCCGGGGTTCCATTTGTTCTTTCGAACACTGAAGCTTTCTTT.

The chain carries TRBV19 and TRBJ1-1; TRBD1 matches 10 bases. The V gene end was trimmed by 4 bases and the J gene end by 11 bases; junction bases not matched to a gene: 10. The CDR3 is 14 amino acids. Germline CDR1 is LNHDA and CDR2 is SQIVND (reference sequence). The CDR3 DNA reads as TGTGCCAGTAGTAGTCGGGGACAGGGGTCGTCGGCTTTCTTT. It encodes CASSSRGQGSSAFF.

The DNA of the CDR3 is TGTGCCAGCAGCTTAGTGGCAGGCGTTACTAACTATGGCTACACCTTC. Its protein is CASSLVAGVTNYGYTF. The chain couples TRBV7-9 to TRBJ1-2; D uncertain. The length of the CDR3 is 16 residues. CDR1 and CDR2 (germline): SEHNR, FQNEAQ (reference sequence). V lost 1 base and J lost 0, with 12 bases in between.

This sequence joins TRBV9 and TRBJ1-1, with 7 positions matching TRBD1. CDR1 is SGDLS, CDR2 YYNGEE, per germline. CDR3 length: 14 amino acids. The V and J ends lost 4 bases and 3 bases, in that order; junction bases with no gene match: 6. The DNA of the CDR3 is TGTGCCAGCAGCACGGACAGGCCCGACACTGAAGCTTTCTTT. This gives the protein CASSTDRPDTEAFF.

The chain employs TRBV14 and TRBJ2-7; 7 bases map to TRBD2. Germline V gene lookup returns CDR1 SGHDN and CDR2 FVKESK. Losses at the gene ends were 4 bases for V and 2 bases for J; bases not matched to a gene: 5. This CDR3 region has 14 residues. CDR3 in amino acids: CASSPSGLPYEQYF. CDR3 DNA: TGTGCCAGCAGCCCGTCGGGACTACCCTACGAGCAGTACTTC. The whole variable domain, filled in from reference TRBV14 and TRBJ2-7, reads EAGVTQFPSHSVIEKGQTVTLRCDPISGHDNLYWYRRVMGKEIKFLLHFVKESKQDESGMPNNRFLAERTGGTYSTLKVQPAELEDSGVYFCASSPSGLPYEQYFGPGTRLTVT.

Remarks on this clone: A junction end diverges from the germline sequence, so it may reflect a read error. This rearrangement joins TRBV4-3 to TRBJ2-2, with TRBD2 matching over 8 bases. This CDR3 contains 17 residues. Germline CDR1 and CDR2: LGHNA and YSLEER. Here the CDR3 DNA reads TGCGCCAGCAGCCAAGATCGGGGGGGGGCGAACCCCGGGGAGCTGTTTTTT. As protein: CASSQDRGGANPGELFF.

This clone was seen just once. This chain connects TRBV11-2 to TRBJ2-5, with unresolved D. V lost 6 bases, J lost 8 bases, and 7 bases lay in between. Germline V gene data show CDR1 as SGHAT and CDR2 as FQNNGV. This CDR3 spans 10 amino acids. The CDR3 sequence: CASRARTQYF. In DNA form, the CDR3 reads TGTGCCAGCAGGGCCAGAACCCAGTACTTC.

This rearrangement joins TRBV28 to TRBJ1-2; possibly TRBD1 for D (6 bases). V lost 5 bases and J 8 bases, leaving 15 bases between the germline ends. This CDR3 spans 13 amino acids. Germline values: CDR1 MDHEN, CDR2 SYDVKM. The CDR3 DNA reads TGTGCCAGCAGTCTCCAGCCTGGGGGCGGCTACACCTTC. Its protein product is CASSLQPGGGYTF.

The chain employs TRBV6-1 and TRBJ2-7, with D perhaps matching TRBD2 (5 bases). Trimming took 9 bases from V and 0 from J, leaving 15 bases between them. The germline CDR1 and CDR2 sequences are MNHNS and SASEGT. The CDR3 sequence is 14 residues long. Written as DNA, the CDR3 is TGTGCCAGTAACCCGAGCGGAGGCTCCTACGAGCAGTACTTC. It translates to CASNPSGGSYEQYF.

The sample holds a few counts of this clone. This chain's CDR3 is CASSPVGASYGYTF. The CDR3 DNA sequence: TGTGCCAGCTCACCCGTAGGGGCCAGCTATGGCTACACCTTC. The chain joins TRBV18 to TRBJ1-2; D possibly corresponds to TRBD1 (5 bases). The CDR3 has 14 amino acids. V lost 3 bases, J lost 4 bases, and 12 bases lay in between. The germline V gene has CDR1 KGHSH and CDR2 LQKENI.

The V call is TRBV30, the J call TRBJ2-2; 12 bases are a match to TRBD1. Trimming at V came to 0 bases and at J to 7 bases, leaving 18 bases not matched to a gene. CDR3 length equals 20 residues. Germline V lookup: CDR1 GTSNPN, CDR2 SVGIG (reference sequence). The chain's CDR3 is CAWSVLWDRGLGRVVGELFF. For the CDR3, the DNA is TGTGCCTGGAGTGTACTCTGGGACAGGGGGCTGGGTCGGGTTGTCGGGGAGCTGTTTTTT.

The chain joins TRBV27 to TRBJ1-5, with 8 bases fitting TRBD1. Unmatched junction bases numbered 8, after V lost 5 bases and J lost 2 bases. CDR3 length equals 16 residues. The germline V gene has CDR1 MNHEY and CDR2 SMNVEV (reference sequence). CDR3 bases: TGTGCCAGCAGTAGCAGGGGGCTGATTGGCAATCAGCCCCAGCATTTT. This encodes CASSSRGLIGNQPQHF.

The genes are TRBV7-9 and TRBJ2-1; 13 bases agree with TRBD2. The CDR3 contains 18 residues. The germline gives CDR1 SEHNR, CDR2 FQNEAQ (reference sequence). J lost 0 bases, V lost 6 bases, and 8 bases had no gene match. The DNA for the CDR3 is TGTGCCAGCAGTCCAGGACTAGCGGGAGCGAGCTCCTACAATGAGCAGTTCTTC. Translated, it gives CASSPGLAGASSYNEQFF. The full variable domain, rest sourced from reference TRBV7-9 and TRBJ2-1, is DTGVSQNPRHKITKRGQNVTFRCDPISEHNRLYWYRQTLGQGPEFLTYFQNEAQLEKSRLLSDRFSAERPKGSFSTLEIQRTEQGDSAMYLCASSPGLAGASSYNEQFFGPGTRLTVL.

The chain uses TRBV19 and TRBJ1-2; 12 bases match TRBD1. J lost 7 bases, V lost 6 bases, and 6 bases had no gene match. CDR1 is LNHDA and CDR2 is SQIVND in the germline V gene (reference sequence). The CDR3 contains 14 residues. The CDR3 sequence: CASRMGQGASGYTF. The CDR3 nucleotides read TGTGCCAGTAGGATGGGACAGGGGGCTTCTGGCTACACCTTC.

The genes are TRBV27 and TRBJ1-6; D may be TRBD1 (5 bases). Germline V lookup: CDR1 MNHEY, CDR2 SMNVEV (reference sequence). The CDR3 runs 15 residues. The V end lost 1 base, the J end lost 10 bases, and 14 bases lay between the germline ends. The CDR3 reads CASSLWVTASSPLHF. CDR3 sequence (DNA): TGTGCCAGCAGTTTATGGGTGACAGCCAGCTCACCCCTCCACTTT.

This clone was recorded once. V and J are TRBV2 and TRBJ1-1, with 9 bases that match TRBD1. The CDR3 sequence is 14 residues long. The J segment lost 2 bases and the V segment lost 6 bases, leaving 4 bases of the junction unmatched. The germline gives CDR1 SNHLY, CDR2 FYNNEI. DNA of the CDR3: TGTGCCAGCAGGTCGACAGGGGGAAACACTGAAGCTTTCTTT. This sequence encodes CASRSTGGNTEAFF.

This rearrangement joins TRBV7-2 to TRBJ2-2; TRBD2 is a possible D gene (6 bases). Germline CDR1 and CDR2: SGHTA and FQGNSA. The CDR3 has 15 amino acids. Deletions cut 1 base from V and 6 bases from J, with 12 bases between. CDR3 sequence reads: CASSLGGTPSGELFF. In DNA form, the CDR3 reads TGTGCCAGCAGCTTAGGAGGGACTCCTTCCGGGGAGCTGTTTTTT.

The chain employs TRBV6-5 and TRBJ1-1, with unresolved D. The germline CDR1 and CDR2 sequences are MNHEY and SVGAGI. The V end was cut by 0 bases, the J end by 6 bases, with 11 bases between. The CDR3 sequence is 14 residues long. The CDR3, as DNA: TGTGCCAGCAGTTACTCAGGCAGGACTCCTGAAGCTTTCTTT. It yields the protein CASSYSGRTPEAFF.

The chain has TRBV5-1 and TRBJ2-3; maybe TRBD2 (5 bases). The CDR3 totals 16 residues. Germline V CDR1 and CDR2: SGHRS, YFSETQ. V was cut by 2 bases and J by 4 bases, with 17 bases left in between. The chain's CDR3 is CASSFSGPRVADTQYF. Written as DNA, the CDR3 is TGCGCCAGCAGCTTCTCCGGGCCGAGGGTGGCAGATACGCAGTATTTT.

This chain links TRBV10-1 with TRBJ2-1, with TRBD1 identical over 7 bases. Germline CDR1 is WNHNN and CDR2 is SYGVQD (reference sequence). CDR3 length: 16 residues. The J segment lost 8 bases and the V segment lost 11 bases, leaving 21 bases of the junction unmatched. The CDR3 region is CAARGLSGERQDEQFF. CDR3 sequence (DNA): TGCGCCGCGAGGGGGCTGAGCGGAGAGAGACAAGATGAGCAGTTCTTC.

This clone has just a few counts. The CDR3 region is CASSLSTGFGYTF. CDR3 DNA sequence: TGTGCCAGCAGTTTATCAACAGGGTTTGGCTACACCTTC. This chain joins TRBV27 and TRBJ1-2; a possible D gene is TRBD1 (6 bases). The CDR3 length is 13 residues. Trimming took 0 bases from V and 7 from J, leaving 9 bases between them. Germline-derived CDR1 and CDR2 are MNHEY and SMNVEV (reference sequence).

The chain links TRBV30 to TRBJ1-5; D gene unclear. This CDR3 is 13 amino acids long. The germline V gene encodes CDR1 GTSNPN and CDR2 SVGIG (reference sequence). V was cut by 2 bases and J by 5 bases, with 10 bases left in between. CDR3 region: CAWSPIGDQPQHF. DNA for the CDR3: TGTGCCTGGAGTCCAATCGGAGATCAGCCCCAGCATTTT.

V usage is TRBV6-1 and J usage is TRBJ2-1; 7 bases are a match to TRBD1. The V gene end was trimmed by 6 bases and the J gene end by 10 bases; junction bases not matched to a gene: 15. The CDR3 sequence is 15 residues long. Per germline, CDR1 MNHNS and CDR2 SASEGT. CDR3 loop: CASRQPGQSPGEQFF. The CDR3 DNA follows: TGTGCCAGCAGGCAACCGGGACAGAGCCCAGGAGAGCAGTTCTTC.

This chain joins TRBV5-4 and TRBJ2-5; 7 positions match TRBD2. V shed 3 bases and J 4 bases; nucleotides not matched to a gene: 6. The germline CDR1 and CDR2 sequences are SGHNT and YYREEE (reference sequence). This CDR3 spans 14 amino acids. The CDR3 here is CASSSAGEGETQYF. The CDR3 region has the DNA TGTGCCAGCAGCTCGGCGGGAGAAGGAGAGACCCAGTACTTC.

This chain uses TRBV2 with TRBJ2-3; 12 bases match TRBD2. V dropped 7 bases and J dropped 0; count of bases not matched to a gene: 11. The CDR3 length is 18 residues. The germline CDR1 and CDR2 sequences are SNHLY and FYNNEI. The CDR3 region has the DNA TGTGCCAGCACCGTAGATAGGACTAGCGGGGTCAGCACAGATACGCAGTATTTT. This sequence encodes CASTVDRTSGVSTDTQYF.

The chain links TRBV19 to TRBJ1-2; tentative D call: TRBD1 (5 bases). With 8 bases removed from V and 7 bases from J, the gap between germline ends came to 14 bases. In germline, CDR1 is LNHDA, CDR2 SQIVND (reference sequence). The CDR3 sequence is 12 residues long. CDR3 amino acids: CASRTPLGGYTF. The CDR3 region has the DNA TGTGCCAGTCGGACACCCCTGGGTGGCTACACCTTC. Based on the CDR3 plus reference TRBV19 and TRBJ1-2, the full variable domain is DGGITQSPKYLFRKEGQNVTLSCEQNLNHDAMYWYRQDPGQGLRLIYYSQIVNDFQKGDIAEGYSVSREKKESFPLTVTSAQKNPTAFYLCASRTPLGGYTFGSGTRLTVV.

The CDR3 is CASSDGGQGATGELFF. The CDR3 region has the DNA TGTGCCAGCAGTGACGGGGGGCAGGGGGCTACCGGGGAGCTGTTTTTT. The gene calls are TRBV6-1 and TRBJ2-2, with a tentative D call TRBD1 (8 bases). Germline values: CDR1 MNHNS, CDR2 SASEGT. This CDR3 is 16 amino acids long. Trimming cost V 3 bases and J 5 bases, with 16 bases left between them.

The count of this clone is one. The same CDR3 is also encoded by other DNA sequences in this sample. The rearrangement joins TRBV10-1 to TRBJ2-1, with 14 bases that match TRBD2. Per germline, CDR1 WNHNN and CDR2 SYGVQD (reference sequence). The CDR3 sequence is 15 residues long. V shed 5 bases and J 5 bases; nucleotides not matched to a gene: 2. CDR3 region: CASSRGLAGDNEQFF. The CDR3 nucleotides read TGCGCCAGCAGTAGGGGACTAGCGGGAGACAATGAGCAGTTCTTC.

The chain joins TRBV4-3 to TRBJ1-2; 8 bases fit TRBD1. The germline CDR1 and CDR2 sequences are LGHNA and YSLEER. Germline trimming cut 0 bases from V and 4 bases from J; bases unmatched to any gene: 16. This CDR3 is 19 amino acids long. The CDR3 protein is CASSQDTWPGGVGAYGYTF. In DNA form, the CDR3 reads TGCGCCAGCAGCCAAGATACCTGGCCAGGGGGCGTGGGGGCCTATGGCTACACCTTC.

The chain joins TRBV7-2 to TRBJ2-7; 11 bases fit TRBD2. From germline, CDR1 is SGHTA and CDR2 FQGNSA. The CDR3 has 17 residues. J lost 4 bases, V lost 2 bases, and 10 bases had no gene match. CDR3 residues: CASSLTASSGRLYEQYF. CDR3 coding DNA: TGTGCCAGCAGCTTAACCGCCTCTAGCGGGAGGTTATACGAGCAGTACTTC.